This T cell receptor (beta chain) derives from a study of T cell responses to AZD1222 COVID-19 vaccine. Overall study: Second-dose intervals near 4 or 12 weeks were combined.

The method was immunoSEQ multiplex PCR; TCRdb's version includes in-frame clones alone and lacks a portion of them. Here the sample spans 95,000 to 130,000 clones, about 92% being singletons. CDR3 length equals 15 residues. CDR1 is MNHEY, CDR2 SMNVEV, per germline (reference sequence). Trimming removed 5 bases at V and 2 bases at J, with 13 bases between. Findings and caveats of the study: Possibly, clonal diversity was underestimated; donors were largely white British and included more females. Once two AZD1222 doses were given, Spike-specific TCR breadth and depth went up. After the peak T cell response, and only then, were repertoires sampled.

As to this clone: Antigen specificity is unknown.

The sample in question was peripheral blood, obtained on day 0 of AZD1222 vaccination. The chain couples TRBV27 to TRBJ1-5; D unclear. This receptor was taken from an adult in good health. The CDR3 loop is CASSPTWVGNQPQHF. CDR3 bases: TGTGCCAGCAGTCCCACGTGGGTGGGCAATCAGCCCCAGCATTTT.